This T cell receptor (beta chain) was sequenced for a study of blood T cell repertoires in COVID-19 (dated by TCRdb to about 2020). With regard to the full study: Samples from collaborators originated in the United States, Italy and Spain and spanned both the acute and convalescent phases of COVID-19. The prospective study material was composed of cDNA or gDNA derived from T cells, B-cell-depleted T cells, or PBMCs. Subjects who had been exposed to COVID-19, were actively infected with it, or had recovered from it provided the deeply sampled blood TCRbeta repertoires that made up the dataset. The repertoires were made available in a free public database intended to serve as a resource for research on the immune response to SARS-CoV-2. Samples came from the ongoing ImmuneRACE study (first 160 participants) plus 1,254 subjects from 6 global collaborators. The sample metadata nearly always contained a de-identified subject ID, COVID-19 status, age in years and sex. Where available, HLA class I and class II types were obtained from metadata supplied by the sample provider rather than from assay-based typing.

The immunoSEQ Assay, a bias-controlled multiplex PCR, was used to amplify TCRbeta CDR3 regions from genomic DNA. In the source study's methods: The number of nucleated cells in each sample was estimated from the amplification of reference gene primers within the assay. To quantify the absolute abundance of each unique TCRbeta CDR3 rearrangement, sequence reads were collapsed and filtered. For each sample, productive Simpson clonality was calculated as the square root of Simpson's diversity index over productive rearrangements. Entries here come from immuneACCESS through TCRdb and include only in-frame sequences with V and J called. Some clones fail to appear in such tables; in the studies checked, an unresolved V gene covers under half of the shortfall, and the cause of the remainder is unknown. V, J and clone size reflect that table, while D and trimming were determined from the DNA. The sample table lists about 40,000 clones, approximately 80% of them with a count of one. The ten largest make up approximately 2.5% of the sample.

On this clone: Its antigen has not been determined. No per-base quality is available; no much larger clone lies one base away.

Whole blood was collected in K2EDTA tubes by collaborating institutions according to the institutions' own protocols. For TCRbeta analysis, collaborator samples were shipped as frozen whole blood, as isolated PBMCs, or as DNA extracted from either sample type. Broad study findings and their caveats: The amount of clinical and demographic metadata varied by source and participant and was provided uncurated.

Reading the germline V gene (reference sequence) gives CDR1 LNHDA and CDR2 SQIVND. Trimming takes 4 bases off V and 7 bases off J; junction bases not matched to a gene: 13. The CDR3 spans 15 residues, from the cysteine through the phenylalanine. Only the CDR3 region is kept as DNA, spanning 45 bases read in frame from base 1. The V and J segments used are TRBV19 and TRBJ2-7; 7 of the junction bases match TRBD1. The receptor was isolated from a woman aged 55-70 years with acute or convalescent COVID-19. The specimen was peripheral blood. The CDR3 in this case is CASSKRDRTSGEQYF. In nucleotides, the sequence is TGTGCCAGTAGTAAAAGGGACAGAACATCGGGAGAGCAGTACTTC.